These T cell receptor beta chains were read from a single sample in a study of shared clonotypes between healthy human individuals. Data came from immunoSEQ multiplex PCR; TCRdb stores just in-frame clones and leaves some out. The table shows roughly 1,600,000 clones, with roughly 98.5% occurring only once. The sequencing input was naive CD4+ T cells sorted from blood. These receptors came from a man younger than 40 in good health. Each CDR3 is given with its conserved first and last residue. The D gene is left open where the match is weak. For some rows the clone size is stated as once, few or many, or as a class when expanded; others skip it.

d_gene	abundance	j_gene	v_gene	CDR3aa	CDR3nt
TRBD1	NA	TRBJ2-7	TRBV28	CASSLWRQGAKDEQYF	TGTGCCAGCAGCCTTTGGCGACAGGGGGCGAAGGACGAGCAGTACTTC
TRBD1	NA	TRBJ2-7	TRBV11-2	CASSLTTGETYEQYF	TGTGCCAGCAGCTTAACAACAGGGGAAACCTACGAGCAGTACTTC
NA	NA	TRBJ2-5	TRBV18	CASSPLTGTGVRETQYF	TGTGCCAGCTCACCACTTACAGGGACGGGGGTAAGAGAGACCCAGTACTTC
TRBD1	NA	TRBJ2-1	TRBV27	CASSFLPADRGSHNEQFF	TGTGCCAGCAGTTTTCTACCAGCAGACAGGGGTTCCCACAATGAGCAGTTCTTC
NA	NA	TRBJ2-7	TRBV18	CASSPPTATYEQYF	TGTGCCAGCTCACCACCGACAGCTACCTACGAGCAGTACTTC
NA	NA	TRBJ2-3	TRBV10-3	CAIRPTEGDTQYF	TGTGCCATCCGACCTACCGAGGGAGATACGCAGTATTTT
NA	NA	TRBJ1-5	TRBV5-3	CARSFPIYNTRKKNSNQPQHF	TGTGCCAGAAGCTTTCCAATATATAACACACGAAAGAAAAATAGCAATCAGCCCCAGCATTTT
TRBD2	once	TRBJ2-7	TRBV5-1	CASSLAGGTSYEQYF	TGCGCCAGCAGCTTAGCGGGAGGGACCTCCTACGAGCAGTACTTC
TRBD2	NA	TRBJ2-5	TRBV5-1	CASSPLADQETQYF	TGCGCCAGCAGCCCACTAGCGGACCAAGAGACCCAGTACTTC
TRBD1	NA	TRBJ1-3	TRBV7-9	CASSSTGTAGNTIYF	TGTGCCAGCAGCTCGACAGGGACTGCTGGAAACACCATATATTTT
NA	NA	TRBJ2-7	TRBV28	CASSLDSVYRGLYEQYF	TGTGCCAGCAGTTTAGACAGTGTGTACCGGGGGTTGTACGAGCAGTACTTC
NA	NA	TRBJ2-2	TRBV6-1	CASTITGELFF	TGTGCCAGCACTATCACCGGGGAGCTGTTTTTT
TRBD2	NA	TRBJ2-7	TRBV9	CASSGDGLAGGEQYF	TGTGCCAGCAGCGGGGATGGACTAGCGGGAGGTGAGCAGTACTTC
TRBD2	once	TRBJ2-3	TRBV25-1	CASSDHTSGNADTQYF	TGTGCCAGCAGTGACCACACTAGCGGGAATGCAGATACGCAGTATTTT
NA	NA	TRBJ2-5	TRBV4-1	CASSQEKGLKTQYF	TGCGCCAGCAGCCAAGAAAAGGGCCTAAAGACCCAGTACTTC
NA	NA	TRBJ1-3	TRBV18	CASSPMGPSSGNTIYF	TGTGCCAGCTCACCAATGGGGCCGAGCTCTGGAAACACCATATATTTT
NA	NA	TRBJ2-7	TRBV18	CASSPADFTYEQYF	TGTGCCAGCTCACCAGCGGATTTCACCTACGAGCAGTACTTC
NA	once	TRBJ1-3	TRBV5-1	CASSLTVGPGGNTIYF	TGCGCCAGCAGCCTTACTGTGGGACCGGGGGGAAACACCATATATTTT
TRBD2	NA	TRBJ2-3	TRBV27	CASSITSGRVTDTQYF	TGTGCCAGCAGTATCACTAGCGGGAGGGTCACAGATACGCAGTATTTT
NA	NA	TRBJ1-1	TRBV7-9	CASSLIETGKAFF	TGTGCCAGCAGCTTGATAGAGACAGGTAAAGCTTTCTTT